The next 28 T cell receptor beta chains were all read from a single sample in a study of shared T cell receptors in the human thymus. Generated by immunoSEQ multiplex PCR, the TCRdb table keeps only in-frame clones and is missing some. The sample yields around 730,000 clones, 80% to 90% seen once. These same records also appear under a second study, on human thymus T cells.

The specimen was thymocytes. All receptors derive from a girl in the first two years of life with a congenital heart defect.

In DNA form, the CDR3 reads TGTGCCAGCAGTGAAGACAGGGGAACTAATGAAAAACTGTTTTTT. Its translation is CASSEDRGTNEKLFF. The rearrangement uses TRBV6-1 and TRBJ1-4, with 7 bases fitting TRBD1. CDR1 is MNHNS and CDR2 is SASEGT in the germline V gene. V lost 1 base, J lost 1 base, and 0 bases stayed unmatched. The CDR3 length is 15 residues.

CDR3: CASSLGRQGNEKLFF. CDR3 sequence (DNA): TGTGCCAGCTCCCTGGGTCGGCAGGGCAATGAAAAACTGTTTTTT. V and J are TRBV18 and TRBJ1-4; maybe TRBD1 (5 bases). The CDR3 is 15 amino acids. The V and J ends lost 6 bases and 5 bases respectively, with 16 bases between them. Germline CDR1 is KGHSH and CDR2 is LQKENI.

This clone was detected once. V and J are TRBV27 and TRBJ1-2; a possible D gene is TRBD1 (6 bases). In germline, CDR1 is MNHEY, CDR2 SMNVEV (reference sequence). The CDR3 contains 16 residues. V lost 4 bases and J 4 bases, leaving 19 bases between the germline ends. The CDR3 DNA follows: TGTGCCAGCAGTTCCGAACTACACGGACAGCCCTATGGCTACACCTTC. Its protein is CASSSELHGQPYGYTF.

J is TRBJ1-1 and V is TRBV7-2, with a weak D call TRBD1 (5 bases). Looked up from germline, CDR1 is SGHTA and CDR2 is FQGNSA. V was cut by 4 bases and J by 5 bases, with 14 bases left in between. The CDR3 covers 14 residues. CDR3 region: CASSSHWGGTEAFF. Written as DNA, the CDR3 is TGTGCCAGCAGCTCTCACTGGGGGGGGACTGAAGCTTTCTTT.

This chain links TRBV5-1 with TRBJ1-1, with D uncertain. The ends were cut back, 6 bases at V and 1 base at J, with 10 bases in the middle. Germline-derived CDR1 and CDR2 are SGHRS and YFSETQ. The CDR3 consists of 13 residues. CDR3 residues: CASTGLPNTEAFF. The CDR3 region has the DNA TGCGCCAGCACCGGACTCCCGAACACTGAAGCTTTCTTT.

This chain joins TRBV9 and TRBJ2-4; 14 positions match TRBD2. The CDR3 is 16 amino acids. Germline V CDR1 and CDR2: SGDLS, YYNGEE. The trim removed 3 bases at V and 5 bases at J, leaving 4 bases unmatched. The CDR3 DNA reads as TGTGCCAGCAGCGAGGGGACTAGCGGGGGCGAAAACATTCAGTACTTC. It yields the protein CASSEGTSGGENIQYF.

The rearrangement joins TRBV5-4 to TRBJ2-5; 8 bases align to TRBD2. Germline CDR1 and CDR2: SGHNT and YYREEE (reference sequence). The V gene end was trimmed by 4 bases and the J gene end by 5 bases; junction bases not matched to a gene: 7. The CDR3 runs to 14 residues. CDR3: CASSAGTRGETQYF. The DNA for the CDR3 is TGTGCCAGCAGCGCCGGGACTAGAGGTGAGACCCAGTACTTC.

This clone came up a few times. The chain has TRBV4-1 and TRBJ2-3; 7 nucleotides match TRBD1. The length of the CDR3 is 17 residues. V shed 4 bases, J shed 3 bases, and the junction held 13 bases outside the gene matches. Germline loops: CDR1 MGHRA, CDR2 YSYEKL. The CDR3 DNA sequence: TGCGCCAGCAGCCTTTCCATGAGACAGGGTAAAACAGATACGCAGTATTTT. This codes for CASSLSMRQGKTDTQYF.

The rearrangement uses TRBV9 and TRBJ1-2; 9 nucleotides align to TRBD1. CDR3 length: 17 amino acids. From germline, CDR1 is SGDLS and CDR2 YYNGEE. The J segment lost 3 bases and the V segment lost 0 bases, leaving 9 bases of the junction unmatched. CDR3 residues: CASSVDGGTGSDYGYTF. The CDR3 coding sequence is TGTGCCAGCAGCGTAGATGGGGGGACAGGGAGTGACTATGGCTACACCTTC.

V gene TRBV7-9 combines with J gene TRBJ1-2; D ambiguous. V was pared by 5 bases and J by 8 bases, with 15 bases between. Per the germline V gene, CDR1 is SEHNR and CDR2 is FQNEAQ (reference sequence). This CDR3 comprises 13 residues. CDR3 nucleotides: TGTGCCAGCAGCCGGTACGACACCTTGGGCTACACCTTC. Amino acid sequence: CASSRYDTLGYTF.

The CDR3 sequence: CASSDRDFQETQYF. The CDR3 nucleotides read TGTGCCAGCAGCGACCGGGACTTTCAAGAGACCCAGTACTTC. The chain recombines TRBV9 with TRBJ2-5; D might be TRBD2 (6 bases). V was clipped by 3 bases and J by 2 bases, with 11 bases between them. CDR1 is SGDLS, CDR2 YYNGEE, per germline. The CDR3 runs to 14 residues.

The chain couples TRBV5-1 to TRBJ2-3, with a possible D match to TRBD1 (6 bases). This CDR3 is 16 amino acids long. Germline-derived CDR1 and CDR2 are SGHRS and YFSETQ. Trimming pared 4 bases from V and 0 bases from J, leaving 15 bases between. CDR3 loop: CASSLSDRPSTDTQYF. The CDR3 coding sequence is TGCGCCAGCAGCCTTTCCGACAGGCCGAGCACAGATACGCAGTATTTT.

The chain uses TRBV4-1 and TRBJ2-1; 10 positions match TRBD2. The CDR3 has 17 residues. V shed 2 bases, J shed 7 bases, and the junction held 11 bases outside the gene matches. Germline values: CDR1 MGHRA, CDR2 YSYEKL. The DNA for the CDR3 is TGCGCCAGCAGCCAACGAGGGGAGAGGGGACTAGCGAATGAGCAGTTCTTC. Residues: CASSQRGERGLANEQFF.

The V gene is TRBV18, the J gene TRBJ1-4, with 7 bases fitting TRBD1. The CDR3 is 15 amino acids. J lost 5 bases, V lost 5 bases, and 8 bases had no gene match. Germline CDR1 reads KGHSH; CDR2 reads LQKENI. The CDR3 DNA is TGTGCCAGCTCAAGAGACAGGGAAGAGAATGAAAAACTGTTTTTT. This sequence encodes CASSRDREENEKLFF.

The chain carries TRBV11-2 and TRBJ2-1, with TRBD1 identical over 8 bases. The CDR3 sequence is 14 residues long. The V and J ends lost 3 bases and 10 bases, in that order; junction bases with no gene match: 8. Germline CDR1 and CDR2: SGHAT and FQNNGV. The CDR3 coding sequence is TGTGCCAGCAGCTTCACGGGACAGGAAAGCGAGCAGTTCTTC. This translates into CASSFTGQESEQFF.

The chain couples TRBV5-1 to TRBJ2-1, with D maybe TRBD2 (7 bases). Germline loops: CDR1 SGHRS, CDR2 YFSETQ. The CDR3 loop spans 17 amino acids. Trimming pared 3 bases from V and 0 bases from J, leaving 16 bases between. In DNA form, the CDR3 reads TGCGCCAGCAGCTCGGGGGGCTGGGTATTCTCCTACAATGAGCAGTTCTTC. Translating it yields CASSSGGWVFSYNEQFF.

This chain joins TRBV10-1 and TRBJ2-7; D possibly corresponds to TRBD2 (7 bases). The CDR3 spans 14 residues. V was cut by 8 bases and J by 0 bases, with 14 bases left in between. Per the germline V gene, CDR1 is WNHNN and CDR2 is SYGVQD (reference sequence). CDR3 bases: TGCGCCAGCTCCGGGGGCGGGGGCTCCTACGAGCAGTACTTC. Protein: CASSGGGGSYEQYF.

The V and J genes are TRBV13 and TRBJ1-6, with D tentatively TRBD1 (5 bases). The CDR3 length is 16 residues. The V end lost 1 base, the J end lost 7 bases, and 14 bases lay between the germline ends. Looked up from germline, CDR1 is PRHDT and CDR2 is FYEKMQ (reference sequence). The CDR3 DNA is TGTGCCAGCAGCTTAGTGACGAGACAGCAAAATTCACCCCTCCACTTT. This codes for CASSLVTRQQNSPLHF.

This chain joins TRBV10-2 and TRBJ1-5; 8 nucleotides agree with TRBD1. The CDR3 sequence is 17 residues long. The germline gives CDR1 WSHSY, CDR2 SAAADI. V shed 0 bases and J 4 bases; nucleotides not matched to a gene: 8. The CDR3 loop reads CASSESWDRLKNQPQHF. As DNA, the CDR3 is TGCGCCAGCAGTGAGTCGTGGGACAGGCTTAAAAATCAGCCCCAGCATTTT.

This chain connects TRBV9 to TRBJ1-3; D not resolved. The CDR3 runs 16 residues. The germline CDR1 and CDR2 sequences are SGDLS and YYNGEE. V was clipped by 0 bases and J by 1 base, with 11 bases between them. The CDR3 bases are TGTGCCAGCAGCGTAGGTAAGGGAGGATCTGGAAACACCATATATTTT. Amino acids: CASSVGKGGSGNTIYF.

The V call is TRBV6-1, the J call TRBJ1-1; TRBD1 matches 9 bases. Germline values: CDR1 MNHNS, CDR2 SASEGT. The J segment lost 0 bases and the V segment lost 4 bases, leaving 6 bases of the junction unmatched. The CDR3 is 16 amino acids. The CDR3 is CASSVRQGELNTEAFF. In DNA, the CDR3 is TGTGCCAGCAGTGTGAGACAGGGGGAGCTGAACACTGAAGCTTTCTTT.

The chain recombines TRBV11-2 with TRBJ2-1, with D tentatively TRBD1 (5 bases). Germline CDR1 SGHAT, CDR2 FQNNGV. The V and J ends lost 1 base and 10 bases respectively, with 14 bases between them. The CDR3 covers 14 residues. CDR3 loop: CASSLVGQGREQFF. For the CDR3, the DNA is TGTGCCAGCAGCTTAGTCGGCCAGGGAAGGGAGCAGTTCTTC. Combining the CDR3 with reference TRBV11-2 and TRBJ2-1 gives the whole variable domain EAGVAQSPRYKIIEKRQSVAFWCNPISGHATLYWYQQILGQGPKLLIQFQNNGVVDDSQLPKDRFSAERLKGVDSTLKIQPAKLEDSAVYLCASSLVGQGREQFFGPGTRLTVL.

The chain recombines TRBV7-6 with TRBJ2-6; D gene uncertain. This CDR3 contains 17 residues. Trimming shortened V by 1 base and J by 0 bases, and 10 bases separated the two germline ends. Germline assignment: CDR1 SGHVS and CDR2 FNYEAQ. The CDR3 is CASSLEITDSGANVLTF. CDR3 coding DNA: TGTGCCAGCAGCTTAGAGATCACAGACTCTGGGGCCAACGTCCTGACTTTC. The full variable domain, rest sourced from reference TRBV7-6 and TRBJ2-6, is GAGVSQSPRYKVTKRGQDVALRCDPISGHVSLYWYRQALGQGPEFLTYFNYEAQQDKSGLPNDRFSAERPEGSISTLTIQRTEQRDSAMYRCASSLEITDSGANVLTFGAGSRLTVL.

The chain combines TRBV28 with TRBJ2-6; a possible D gene is TRBD1 (6 bases). The ends were cut back, 8 bases at V and 0 bases at J, with 17 bases in the middle. CDR1 and CDR2 (germline): MDHEN, SYDVKM. CDR3 size: 17 residues. The CDR3 loop is CASRQHREGSGANVLTF. DNA for the CDR3: TGTGCCAGCCGGCAGCACAGGGAAGGCTCTGGGGCCAACGTCCTGACTTTC.

V gene TRBV6-1 combines with J gene TRBJ2-2; TRBD1 agrees at 10 bases. V gave up 7 bases and J gave up 8 bases; unmatched junction bases: 10. The CDR3 totals 15 residues. The germline V gene has CDR1 MNHNS and CDR2 SASEGT. As DNA, the CDR3 is TGTGCCAGCAACAGCCGACAGGGGGCAGTGGGGGAGCTGTTTTTT. Its translation is CASNSRQGAVGELFF.

This clone was found once. This CDR3 reads CASSPGLAGRLCDEQFF. The CDR3 DNA sequence: TGTGCCAGCAGTCCCGGACTAGCGGGGCGTCTGTGCGATGAGCAGTTCTTC. The chain combines TRBV2 with TRBJ2-1; 12 nucleotides line up with TRBD2. Germline CDR1 reads SNHLY; CDR2 reads FYNNEI. The CDR3 loop spans 17 amino acids. The V segment lost 5 bases and the J segment 8 bases; nucleotides outside the gene matches: 13.

J is TRBJ2-3 and V is TRBV5-1; 7 nucleotides line up with TRBD2. Unmatched junction bases numbered 5, after V lost 5 bases and J lost 2 bases. The CDR3 is 14 amino acids. The germline gives CDR1 SGHRS, CDR2 YFSETQ. CDR3 coding DNA: TGCGCCAGCAGACCGGGGGGAGCCACAGATACGCAGTATTTT. Translated: CASRPGGATDTQYF.

The V call is TRBV19, the J call TRBJ1-1; 8 bases line up with TRBD1. J gave up 5 bases and V 4 bases, and 9 bases lay outside the gene matches. The CDR3 runs to 15 residues. CDR1 is LNHDA, CDR2 SQIVND, per germline (reference sequence). CDR3 amino acids: CASSTYDRGRTEAFF. The CDR3 DNA is TGTGCCAGTAGTACCTACGACAGGGGAAGAACTGAAGCTTTCTTT.